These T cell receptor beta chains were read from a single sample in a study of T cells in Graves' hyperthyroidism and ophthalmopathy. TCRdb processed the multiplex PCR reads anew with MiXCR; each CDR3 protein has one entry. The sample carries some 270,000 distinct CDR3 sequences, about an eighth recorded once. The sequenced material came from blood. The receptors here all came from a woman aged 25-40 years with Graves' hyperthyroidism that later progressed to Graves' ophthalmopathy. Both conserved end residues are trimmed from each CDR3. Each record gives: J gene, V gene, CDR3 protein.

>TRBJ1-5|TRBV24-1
ATSEGRGYSNQPQH
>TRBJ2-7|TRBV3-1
ASSHASMGSSYEQC
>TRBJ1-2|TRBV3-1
ASSQETGADGYT
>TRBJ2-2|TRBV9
ASSRLAGYTGELF
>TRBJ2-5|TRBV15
ASTRTDQETQY
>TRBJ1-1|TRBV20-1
SARGGTRGSEAF
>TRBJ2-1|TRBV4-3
ASSAQLAGVYNEQF
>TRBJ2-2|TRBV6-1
ASSPGQSNTGELF
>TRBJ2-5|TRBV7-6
ASSAWTDQETQY
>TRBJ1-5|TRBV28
ASSLWGGISNQPQH
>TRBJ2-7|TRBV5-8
ASSAGTGGGYEQY
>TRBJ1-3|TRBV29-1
SVDEGGTGNTIY
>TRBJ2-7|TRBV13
ASSLRLTSGAYEQY
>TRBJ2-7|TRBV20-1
SARERLAGVSYEQY
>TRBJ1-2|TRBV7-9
ASSRGQGSGYT
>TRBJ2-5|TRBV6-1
ASSSEGQTNQETQY
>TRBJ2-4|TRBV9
ASSVDSSANSKNIQY
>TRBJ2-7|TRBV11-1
ASSDRASGEQY
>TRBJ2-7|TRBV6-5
ASSYSNRDYEQY
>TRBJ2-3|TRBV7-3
ASSLMAGGPGTQY
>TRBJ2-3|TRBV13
ASSTNRERTDTQY
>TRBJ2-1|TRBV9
ASSVGIAGATSYNEQF
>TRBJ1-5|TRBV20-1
SAQGPSNQPQH
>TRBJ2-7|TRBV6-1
ASSVNRGFSSYEQY
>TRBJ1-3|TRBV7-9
ASSLGGATIY
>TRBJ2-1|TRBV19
ASNTQASYNEQF
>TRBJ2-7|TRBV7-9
ASSLGLAEQY
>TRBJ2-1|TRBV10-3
AISEQAPYNEQF
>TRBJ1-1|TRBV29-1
SALQDSGEAF
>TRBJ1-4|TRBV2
ASSDEEKLF
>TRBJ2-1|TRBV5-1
ASSLAVNWF
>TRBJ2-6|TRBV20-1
SAREEGASKEGANVLT